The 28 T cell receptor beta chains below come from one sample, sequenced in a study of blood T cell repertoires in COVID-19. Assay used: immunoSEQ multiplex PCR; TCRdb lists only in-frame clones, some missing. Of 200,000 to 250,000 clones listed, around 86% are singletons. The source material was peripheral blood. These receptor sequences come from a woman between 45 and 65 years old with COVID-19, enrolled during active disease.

The CDR3 nucleotides read TGTGCCATCAGTGAGTTGGGGGGAAACAATCAGCCCCAGCATTTT. Protein: CAISELGGNNQPQHF. V gene TRBV10-3 combines with J gene TRBJ1-5, with D possibly TRBD1 on 5 matching bases. Germline CDR1 reads ENHRY; CDR2 reads SYGVKD. The CDR3 totals 15 residues. Trimming removed 1 base from V and 3 bases from J, with 10 bases in between.

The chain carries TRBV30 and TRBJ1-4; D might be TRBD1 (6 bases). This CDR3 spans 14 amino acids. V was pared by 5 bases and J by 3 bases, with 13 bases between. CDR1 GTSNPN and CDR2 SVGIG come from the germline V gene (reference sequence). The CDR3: CAWGGQRPNEKLFF. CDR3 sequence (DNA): TGTGCCTGGGGCGGACAGCGACCTAATGAAAAACTGTTTTTT.

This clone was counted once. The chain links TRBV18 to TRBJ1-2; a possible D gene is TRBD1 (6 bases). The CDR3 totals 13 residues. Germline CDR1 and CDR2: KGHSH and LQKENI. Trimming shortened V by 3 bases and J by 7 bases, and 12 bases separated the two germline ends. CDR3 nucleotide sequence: TGTGCCAGCTCACCCTTGGACAGTGGTGGCTACACCTTC. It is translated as CASSPLDSGGYTF.

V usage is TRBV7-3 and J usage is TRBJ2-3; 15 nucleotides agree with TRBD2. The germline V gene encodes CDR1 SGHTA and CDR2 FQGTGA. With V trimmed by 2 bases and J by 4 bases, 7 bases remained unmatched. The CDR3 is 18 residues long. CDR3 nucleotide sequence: TGTGCCAGCAGCTTACGGACTAGCGGGGGGGCTGTTGCAGATACGCAGTATTTT. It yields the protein CASSLRTSGGAVADTQYF.

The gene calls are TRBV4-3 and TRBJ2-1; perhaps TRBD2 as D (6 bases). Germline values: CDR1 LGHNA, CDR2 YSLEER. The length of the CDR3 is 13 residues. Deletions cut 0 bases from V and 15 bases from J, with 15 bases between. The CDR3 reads CASSQEGGTSPFF. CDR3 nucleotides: TGCGCCAGCAGCCAAGAAGGCGGGACTTCCCCGTTCTTC.

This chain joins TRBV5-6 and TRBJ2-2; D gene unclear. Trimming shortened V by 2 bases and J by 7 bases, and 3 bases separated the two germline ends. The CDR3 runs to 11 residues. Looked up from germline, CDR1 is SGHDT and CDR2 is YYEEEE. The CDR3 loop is CASSFHGELFF. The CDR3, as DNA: TGTGCCAGCAGCTTCCACGGGGAGCTGTTTTTT. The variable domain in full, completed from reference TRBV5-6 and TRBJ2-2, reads DAGVTQSPTHLIKTRGQQVTLRCSPKSGHDTVSWYQQALGQGPQFIFQYYEEEERQRGNFPDRFSGHQFPNYSSELNVNALLLGDSALYLCASSFHGELFFGEGSRLTVL.

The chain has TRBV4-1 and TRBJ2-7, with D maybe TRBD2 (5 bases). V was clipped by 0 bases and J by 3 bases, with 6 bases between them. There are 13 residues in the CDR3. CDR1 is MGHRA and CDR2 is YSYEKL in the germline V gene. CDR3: CASSQDGGYEQYF. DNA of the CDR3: TGCGCCAGCAGCCAAGATGGAGGCTACGAGCAGTACTTC.

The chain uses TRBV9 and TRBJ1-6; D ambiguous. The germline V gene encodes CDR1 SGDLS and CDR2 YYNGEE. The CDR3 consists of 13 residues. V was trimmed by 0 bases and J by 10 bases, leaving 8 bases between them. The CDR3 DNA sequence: TGTGCCAGCAGCGTAGGTACGGGATCACCCCTCCACTTT. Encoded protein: CASSVGTGSPLHF.

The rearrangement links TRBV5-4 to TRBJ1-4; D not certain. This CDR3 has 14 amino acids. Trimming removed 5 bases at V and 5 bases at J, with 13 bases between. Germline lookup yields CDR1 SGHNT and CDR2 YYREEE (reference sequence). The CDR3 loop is CASSSGDLNEKLFF. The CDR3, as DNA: TGTGCCAGCAGTTCCGGCGACTTAAATGAAAAACTGTTTTTT. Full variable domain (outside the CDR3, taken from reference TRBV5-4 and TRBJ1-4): ETGVTQSPTHLIKTRGQQVTLRCSSQSGHNTVSWYQQALGQGPQFIFQYYREEENGRGNFPPRFSGLQFPNYSSELNVNALELDDSALYLCASSSGDLNEKLFFGSGTQLSVL.

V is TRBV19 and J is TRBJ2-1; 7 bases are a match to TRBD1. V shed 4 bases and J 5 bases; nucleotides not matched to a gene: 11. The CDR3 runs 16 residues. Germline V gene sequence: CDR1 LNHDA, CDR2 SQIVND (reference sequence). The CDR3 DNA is TGTGCCAGTAGTACTGGCTTCGGGACAGTCCACAATGAGCAGTTCTTC. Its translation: CASSTGFGTVHNEQFF. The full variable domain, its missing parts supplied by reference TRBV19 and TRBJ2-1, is DGGITQSPKYLFRKEGQNVTLSCEQNLNHDAMYWYRQDPGQGLRLIYYSQIVNDFQKGDIAEGYSVSREKKESFPLTVTSAQKNPTAFYLCASSTGFGTVHNEQFFGPGTRLTVL.

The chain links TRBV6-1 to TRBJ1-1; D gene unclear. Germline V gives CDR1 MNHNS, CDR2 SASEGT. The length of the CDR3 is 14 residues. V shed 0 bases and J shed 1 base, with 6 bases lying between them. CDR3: CASSEARPNTEAFF. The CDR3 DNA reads TGTGCCAGCAGTGAAGCCAGGCCGAACACTGAAGCTTTCTTT.

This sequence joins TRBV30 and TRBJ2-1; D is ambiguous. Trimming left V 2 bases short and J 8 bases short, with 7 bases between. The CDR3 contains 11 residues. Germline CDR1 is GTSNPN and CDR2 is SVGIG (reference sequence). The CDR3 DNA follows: TGTGCCTGGAGTTTCCGGGATGAGCAGTTCTTC. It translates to CAWSFRDEQFF.

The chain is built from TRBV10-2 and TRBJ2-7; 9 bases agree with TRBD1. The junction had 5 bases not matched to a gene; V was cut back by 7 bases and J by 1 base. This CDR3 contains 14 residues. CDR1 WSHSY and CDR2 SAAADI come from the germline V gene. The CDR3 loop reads CASTAGTGSYEQYF. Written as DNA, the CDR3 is TGCGCCAGCACCGCCGGGACAGGGTCCTACGAGCAGTACTTC.

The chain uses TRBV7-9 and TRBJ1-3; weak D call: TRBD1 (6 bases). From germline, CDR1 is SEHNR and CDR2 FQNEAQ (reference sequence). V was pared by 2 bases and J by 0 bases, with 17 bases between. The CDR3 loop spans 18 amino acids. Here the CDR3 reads CASSLPSGTTDSGNTIYF. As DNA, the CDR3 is TGTGCCAGCAGCTTACCGTCCGGGACAACCGACTCTGGAAACACCATATATTTT.

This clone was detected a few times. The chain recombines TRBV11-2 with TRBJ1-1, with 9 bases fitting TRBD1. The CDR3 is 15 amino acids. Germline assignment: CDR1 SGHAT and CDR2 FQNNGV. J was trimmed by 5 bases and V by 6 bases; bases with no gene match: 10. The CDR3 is CASSYTGGERTEAFF. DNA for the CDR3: TGTGCCAGCAGTTATACAGGGGGCGAGAGGACTGAAGCTTTCTTT. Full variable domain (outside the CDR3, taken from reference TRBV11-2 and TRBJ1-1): EAGVAQSPRYKIIEKRQSVAFWCNPISGHATLYWYQQILGQGPKLLIQFQNNGVVDDSQLPKDRFSAERLKGVDSTLKIQPAKLEDSAVYLCASSYTGGERTEAFFGQGTRLTVV.

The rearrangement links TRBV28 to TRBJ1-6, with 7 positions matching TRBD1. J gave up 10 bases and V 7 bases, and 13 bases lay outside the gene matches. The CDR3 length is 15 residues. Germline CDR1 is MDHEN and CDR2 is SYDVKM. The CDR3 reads CASTPPTGAGSPLHF. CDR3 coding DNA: TGTGCCAGCACCCCCCCAACAGGGGCTGGATCACCCCTCCACTTT.

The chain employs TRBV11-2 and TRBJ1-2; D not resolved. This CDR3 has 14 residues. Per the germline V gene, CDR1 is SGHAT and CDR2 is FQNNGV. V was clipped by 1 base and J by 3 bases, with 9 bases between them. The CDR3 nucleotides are TGTGCCAGCAGCTTAGGAGACATTGACTATGGCTACACCTTC. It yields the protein CASSLGDIDYGYTF.

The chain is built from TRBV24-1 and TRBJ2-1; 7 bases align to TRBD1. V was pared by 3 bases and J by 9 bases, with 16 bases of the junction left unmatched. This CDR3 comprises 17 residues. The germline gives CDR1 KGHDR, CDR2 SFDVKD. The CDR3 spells CATSDPTLRAHRGEQFF. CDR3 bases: TGTGCCACCAGTGATCCCACCCTACGGGCTCACAGGGGTGAGCAGTTCTTC.

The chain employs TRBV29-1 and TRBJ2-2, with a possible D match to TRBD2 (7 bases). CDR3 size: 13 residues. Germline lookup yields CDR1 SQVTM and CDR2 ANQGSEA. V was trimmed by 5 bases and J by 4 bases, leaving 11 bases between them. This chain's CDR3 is CSVWGGSTGELFF. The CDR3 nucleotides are TGCAGCGTTTGGGGGGGCTCCACCGGGGAGCTGTTTTTT.

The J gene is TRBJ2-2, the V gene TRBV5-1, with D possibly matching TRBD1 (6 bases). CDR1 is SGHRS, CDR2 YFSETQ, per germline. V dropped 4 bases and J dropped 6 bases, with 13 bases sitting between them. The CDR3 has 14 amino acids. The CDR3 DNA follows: TGCGCCAGCAGCGGGGCAGGGGTTCCCGGGGAGCTGTTTTTT. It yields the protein CASSGAGVPGELFF.

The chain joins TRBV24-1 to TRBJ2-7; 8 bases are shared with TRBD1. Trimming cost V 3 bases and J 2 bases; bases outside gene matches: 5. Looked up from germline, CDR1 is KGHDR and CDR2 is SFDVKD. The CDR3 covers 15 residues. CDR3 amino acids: CATSDDRGPPYEQYF. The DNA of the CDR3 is TGTGCCACCAGTGATGACAGGGGCCCCCCCTACGAGCAGTACTTC.

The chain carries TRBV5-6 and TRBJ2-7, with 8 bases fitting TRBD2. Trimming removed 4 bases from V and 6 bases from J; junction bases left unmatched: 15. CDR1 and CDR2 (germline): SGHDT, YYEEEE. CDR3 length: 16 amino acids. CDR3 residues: CASSPRRLAIFAEQYV. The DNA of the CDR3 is TGTGCCAGCAGCCCCAGAAGACTAGCGATATTCGCCGAGCAGTACGTC.

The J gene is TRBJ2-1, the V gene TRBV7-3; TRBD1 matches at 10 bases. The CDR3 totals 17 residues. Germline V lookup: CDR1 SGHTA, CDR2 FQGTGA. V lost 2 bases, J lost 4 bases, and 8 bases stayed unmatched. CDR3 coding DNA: TGTGCCAGCAGCTTATTAGCCGGGACAGGGGAATACAATGAGCAGTTCTTC. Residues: CASSLLAGTGEYNEQFF.

The CDR3 loop is CASGPARETQYF. The CDR3 coding sequence is TGTGCCAGCGGCCCAGCGCGGGAGACCCAGTACTTC. The chain recombines TRBV12-3 or TRBV12-4 with TRBJ2-5; D not certain. Trimming removed 8 bases from V and 5 bases from J, with 12 bases in between. The CDR3 has 12 residues.

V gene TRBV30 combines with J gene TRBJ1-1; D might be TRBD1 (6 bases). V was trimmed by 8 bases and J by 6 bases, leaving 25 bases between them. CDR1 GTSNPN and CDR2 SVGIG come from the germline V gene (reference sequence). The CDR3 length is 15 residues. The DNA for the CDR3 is TGTGCCGCACATTATTCGAGGGGGATTTCGTCTGAAGCTTTCTTT. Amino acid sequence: CAAHYSRGISSEAFF.

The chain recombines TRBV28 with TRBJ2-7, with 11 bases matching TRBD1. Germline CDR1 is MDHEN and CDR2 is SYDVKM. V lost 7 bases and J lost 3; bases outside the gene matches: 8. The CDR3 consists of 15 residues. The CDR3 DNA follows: TGTGCCAGCACTCCCTCGGGGACAGGGGGCTACGAGCAGTACTTC. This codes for CASTPSGTGGYEQYF.

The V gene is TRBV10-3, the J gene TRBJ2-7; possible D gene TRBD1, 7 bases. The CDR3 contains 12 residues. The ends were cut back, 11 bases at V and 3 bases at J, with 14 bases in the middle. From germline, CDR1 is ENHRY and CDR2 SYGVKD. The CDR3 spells CARSQGGYEQYV. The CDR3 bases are TGTGCCCGCTCGCAGGGGGGCTACGAGCAGTACGTC.

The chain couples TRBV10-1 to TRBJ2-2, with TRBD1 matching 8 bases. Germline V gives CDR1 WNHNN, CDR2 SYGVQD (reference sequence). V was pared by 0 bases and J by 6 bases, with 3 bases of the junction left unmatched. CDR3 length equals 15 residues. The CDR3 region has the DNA TGCGCCAGCAGTGAGTCCCCCAGGGGGCCCGGGGAGCTGTTTTTT. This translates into CASSESPRGPGELFF.